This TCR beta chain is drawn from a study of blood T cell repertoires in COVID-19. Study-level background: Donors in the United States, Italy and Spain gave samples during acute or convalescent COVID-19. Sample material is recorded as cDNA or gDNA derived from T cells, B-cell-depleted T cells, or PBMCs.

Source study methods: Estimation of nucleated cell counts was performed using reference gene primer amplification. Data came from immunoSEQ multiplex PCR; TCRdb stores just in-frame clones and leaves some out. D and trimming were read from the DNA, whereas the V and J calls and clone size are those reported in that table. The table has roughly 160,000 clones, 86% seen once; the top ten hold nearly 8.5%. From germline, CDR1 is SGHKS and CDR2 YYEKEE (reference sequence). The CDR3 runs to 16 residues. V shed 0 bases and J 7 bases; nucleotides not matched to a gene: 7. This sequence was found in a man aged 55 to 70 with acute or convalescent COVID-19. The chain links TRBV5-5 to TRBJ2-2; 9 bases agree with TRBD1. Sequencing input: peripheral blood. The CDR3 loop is CASSLVGQGNYGELFF. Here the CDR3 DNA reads TGTGCCAGCAGCTTGGTTGGACAGGGGAATTACGGGGAGCTGTTTTTT.